Listed below are T cell receptor beta chains from one sample, sequenced in a study of blood T cell repertoires in COVID-19. Profiling relied on immunoSEQ multiplex PCR, and the TCRdb table lists in-frame clones only, not all of them. Of about 52,000 clones listed, over 75% are singletons. Input material: peripheral blood. These receptors were obtained from an elderly man with COVID-19, enrolled during active disease. The CDR3 runs from the conserved cysteine through the conserved F or W. D genes are given only for firm matches. Where a row states a size, it is once, few, many or the class of an expanded clone; other rows omit it.

CASSPVGQINTEAFF TGTGCCAGCAGCCCCGTGGGACAGATTAACACTGAAGCTTTCTTT TRBV5-8 TRBD1 TRBJ1-1 few
CAWSGTAGEPTDTQYF TGTGCCTGGAGTGGGACGGCGGGGGAACCCACAGATACGCAGTATTTT TRBV30 TRBD2 TRBJ2-3 .
CASSPTGRVNYGYTF TGTGCCAGCAGCCCCACCGGCAGGGTAAACTATGGCTACACCTTC TRBV7-2 . TRBJ1-2 .
CASSLASGTANYGYTF TGTGCCAGCAGCTTAGCTTCAGGGACAGCTAACTATGGCTACACCTTC TRBV7-8 TRBD1 TRBJ1-2 once
CASSLNEDTQYF TGTGCCAGCAGTCTAAATGAAGATACGCAGTATTTT TRBV5-4 . TRBJ2-3 once
CASSFPLGPREAFF TGTGCCAGCAGTTTCCCCCTGGGGCCCCGGGAAGCTTTCTTT TRBV28 . TRBJ1-1 once
CASSQDGAGAGETQYF TGCGCCAGCAGCCAAGATGGCGCGGGGGCGGGGGAGACCCAGTACTTC TRBV4-3 . TRBJ2-5 once
CASSSAGWTEAFF TGTGCCAGCAGCTCTGCAGGGTGGACTGAAGCTTTCTTT TRBV5-4 . TRBJ1-1 .
CASSHFDRRSTRKLFF TGCGCCAGCAGCCACTTCGACAGGAGGAGTACAAGAAAACTGTTTTTT TRBV4-3 . TRBJ1-4 once
CASSVDVGHNNSPLHF TGTGCCAGCAGCGTAGATGTTGGACACAATAATTCACCCCTCCACTTT TRBV9 . TRBJ1-6 .
CASSNSGGAYEQYF TGTGCCAGCAGTAACAGCGGGGGCGCTTACGAGCAGTACTTC TRBV2 TRBD2 TRBJ2-7 .
CASSLGDNEQFF TGTGCCAGCAGCTTAGGGGACAATGAGCAGTTCTTC TRBV5-6 . TRBJ2-1 .
CASSLGTVREAFF TGTGCCAGCAGCTTGGGGACAGTTCGTGAAGCTTTCTTT TRBV5-4 . TRBJ1-1 .
CASSKPQGALQPQHF TGTGCCAGTAGTAAACCACAGGGGGCCCTTCAGCCCCAGCATTTT TRBV19 TRBD1 TRBJ1-5 few
CASSPGGNIQYF TGCGCCAGCAGCCCCGGGGGGAACATTCAGTACTTC TRBV5-1 TRBD2 TRBJ2-4 .
CAAGEGDYGYTF TGTGCCGCAGGAGAGGGGGACTATGGCTACACCTTC TRBV18 . TRBJ1-2 .
CASSYGAGAVSSHEQYF TGTGCCAGCAGCTATGGGGCAGGGGCTGTCAGTAGCCACGAGCAGTACTTC TRBV7-9 . TRBJ2-7 few
CASSLAGTRHWETQYF TGTGCCAGCAGCCTAGCCGGGACTAGGCACTGGGAGACCCAGTACTTC TRBV7-2 TRBD2 TRBJ2-5 .
CSASSGFRNTEAFF TGCAGTGCTAGTTCAGGTTTCCGGAACACTGAAGCTTTCTTT TRBV20-1 . TRBJ1-1 once
CASSLRHAVDEQFF TGTGCCAGCAGCTTACGTCACGCGGTGGATGAGCAGTTCTTC TRBV5-4 . TRBJ2-1 .
CASSPQLAGGNNEQFF TGTGCCAGCTCACCACAATTAGCGGGAGGAAACAATGAGCAGTTCTTC TRBV18 TRBD2 TRBJ2-1 once
CASSQDGERRSYEQYF TGCGCCAGCAGCCAAGATGGAGAGCGGCGCTCCTACGAGCAGTACTTC TRBV4-1 . TRBJ2-7 .
CASSPRLAGQETQYF TGTGCCAGCAGCCCCCGACTAGCGGGGCAAGAGACCCAGTACTTC TRBV9 TRBD2 TRBJ2-5 .
CASSGTGGSTDTQYF TGCGCCAGCAGCGGAACAGGGGGCAGCACAGATACGCAGTATTTT TRBV5-1 TRBD1 TRBJ2-3 few
CASSSGQTSGNTIYF TGTGCCAGCAGCTCGGGACAGACATCTGGAAACACCATATATTTT TRBV7-2 TRBD1 TRBJ1-3 .
CSASEDIGNQPQHF TGCAGTGCTAGTGAGGACATCGGCAATCAGCCCCAGCATTTT TRBV20-1 . TRBJ1-5 .
CASSTQVGSYEQYF TGTGCCAGTAGTACACAGGTGGGGTCCTACGAGCAGTACTTC TRBV19 . TRBJ2-7 .
CASGGDSTDTQYF TGTGCCAGCGGGGGGGATAGCACAGATACGCAGTATTTT TRBV19 TRBD2 TRBJ2-3 once
CASSSWADNTGELFF TGTGCCAGTAGTTCATGGGCAGATAACACCGGGGAGCTGTTTTTT TRBV19 . TRBJ2-2 .
CATSGRASTDTQYF TGTGCCACCAGTGGGAGGGCAAGCACAGATACGCAGTATTTT TRBV24-1 . TRBJ2-3 .
CATGAWEAGELFF TGTGCCACCGGGGCTTGGGAGGCCGGGGAGCTGTTTTTT TRBV27 . TRBJ2-2 .
CASSVSGQAEAFF TGTGCCAGCTCAGTTTCAGGGCAGGCTGAAGCTTTCTTT TRBV18 . TRBJ1-1 .